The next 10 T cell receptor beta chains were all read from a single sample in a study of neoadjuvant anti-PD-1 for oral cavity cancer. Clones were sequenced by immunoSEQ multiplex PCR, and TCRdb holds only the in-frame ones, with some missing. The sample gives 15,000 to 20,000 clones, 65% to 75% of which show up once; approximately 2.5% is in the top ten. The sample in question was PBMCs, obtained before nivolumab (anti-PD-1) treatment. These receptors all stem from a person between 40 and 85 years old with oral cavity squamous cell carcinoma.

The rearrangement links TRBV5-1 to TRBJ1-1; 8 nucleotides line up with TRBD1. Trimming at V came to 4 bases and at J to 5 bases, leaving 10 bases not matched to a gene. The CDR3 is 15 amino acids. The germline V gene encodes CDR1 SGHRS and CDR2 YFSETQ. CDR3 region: CASSPGGVEGTEAFF. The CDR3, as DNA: TGCGCCAGCAGCCCAGGGGGCGTAGAGGGAACTGAAGCTTTCTTT.

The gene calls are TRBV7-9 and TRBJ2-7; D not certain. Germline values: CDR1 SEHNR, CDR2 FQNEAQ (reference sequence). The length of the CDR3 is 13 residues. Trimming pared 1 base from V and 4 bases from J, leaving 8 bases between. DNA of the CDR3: TGTGCCAGCAGCTTAGAGCTCGGATACGAGCAGTACTTC. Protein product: CASSLELGYEQYF.

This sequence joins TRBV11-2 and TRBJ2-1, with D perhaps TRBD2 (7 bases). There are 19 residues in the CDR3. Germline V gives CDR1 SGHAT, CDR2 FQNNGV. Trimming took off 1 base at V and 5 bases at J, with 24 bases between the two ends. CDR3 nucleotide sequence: TGTGCCAGCAGCTTAGGGGCTCCGGGGGGCCGGGAGCGCCACAATGAGCAGTTCTTC. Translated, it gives CASSLGAPGGRERHNEQFF. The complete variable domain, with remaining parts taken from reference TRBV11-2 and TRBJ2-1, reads EAGVAQSPRYKIIEKRQSVAFWCNPISGHATLYWYQQILGQGPKLLIQFQNNGVVDDSQLPKDRFSAERLKGVDSTLKIQPAKLEDSAVYLCASSLGAPGGRERHNEQFFGPGTRLTVL.

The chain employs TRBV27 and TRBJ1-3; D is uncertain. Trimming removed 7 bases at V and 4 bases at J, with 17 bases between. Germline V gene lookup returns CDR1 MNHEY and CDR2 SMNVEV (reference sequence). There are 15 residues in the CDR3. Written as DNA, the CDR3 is TGTGCCAGCACCGACCCCAGGAGATCCGGAAACACCATATATTTT. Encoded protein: CASTDPRRSGNTIYF.

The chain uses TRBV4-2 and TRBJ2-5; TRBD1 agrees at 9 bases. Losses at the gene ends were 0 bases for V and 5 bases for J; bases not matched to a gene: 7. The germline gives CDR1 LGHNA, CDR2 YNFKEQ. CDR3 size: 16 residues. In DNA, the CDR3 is TGTGCCAGCAGCCAAGAAGCGGGACAGGGATTGGAGACCCAGTACTTC. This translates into CASSQEAGQGLETQYF.

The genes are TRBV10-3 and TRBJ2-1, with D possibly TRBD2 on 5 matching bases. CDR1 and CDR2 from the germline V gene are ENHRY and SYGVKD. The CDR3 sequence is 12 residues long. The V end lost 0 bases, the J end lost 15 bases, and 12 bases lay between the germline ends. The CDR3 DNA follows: TGTGCCATCAGTGAGTCGGGAGCGTCCCTGTTCTTC. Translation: CAISESGASLFF.

The CDR3 bases are TGCAGTGCTATGGGCTACTACGAGCAGTACTTC. Amino acids: CSAMGYYEQYF. The chain couples TRBV20-1 to TRBJ2-7; D unresolved. Between the trimmed V and J ends, which lost 4 bases and 3 bases, there was a span of 7 bases. This CDR3 contains 11 residues. Germline CDR1 is DFQATT and CDR2 is SNEGSKA (reference sequence).

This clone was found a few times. The CDR3 spells CASSIAWVAGWSDTQYF. The CDR3 DNA follows: TGTGCCAGTAGTATAGCGTGGGTAGCGGGGTGGTCGGATACGCAGTATTTT. The chain combines TRBV19 with TRBJ2-3; 8 bases agree with TRBD2. V lost 1 base and J lost 6; bases outside the gene matches: 12. Germline lookup yields CDR1 LNHDA and CDR2 SQIVND (reference sequence). The CDR3 contains 17 residues.

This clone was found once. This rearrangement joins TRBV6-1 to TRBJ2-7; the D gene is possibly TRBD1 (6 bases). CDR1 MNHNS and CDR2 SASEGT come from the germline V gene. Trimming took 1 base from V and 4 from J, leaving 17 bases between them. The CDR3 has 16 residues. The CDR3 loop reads CASSEVTGVLGYEQYF. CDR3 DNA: TGTGCCAGCAGTGAAGTGACAGGCGTCCTCGGGTACGAGCAGTACTTC.

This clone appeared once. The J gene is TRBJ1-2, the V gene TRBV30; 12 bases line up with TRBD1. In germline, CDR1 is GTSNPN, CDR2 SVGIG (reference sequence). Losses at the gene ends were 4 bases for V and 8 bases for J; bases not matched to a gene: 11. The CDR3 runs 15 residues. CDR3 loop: CAWNRPGQGANGYTF. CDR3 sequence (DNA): TGTGCCTGGAACCGACCGGGACAGGGGGCTAACGGCTACACCTTC.